The clone carrying this T cell receptor (beta chain) appeared many times. Its antigen is as yet unknown. This CDR3 is 17 amino acids long. Germline V gives CDR1 LNHNV, CDR2 YYDKDF (reference sequence). V was cut by 2 bases and J by 0 bases, with 13 bases left in between. The record originates from a study of response to subunit inactivated influenza vaccine. General study points: That few new T cells are recruited by each seasonal influenza vaccination was the authors' suggestion.

Each CDR3 protein gets one entry after TCRdb re-called the RT-PCR reads with MiXCR. The sample carries over 150,000 distinct CDR3 sequences, approximately 11% recorded once. The J gene is TRBJ2-2, the V gene TRBV15, with D possibly being TRBD1 (6 bases). This TCR was sampled from a man aged 50-75 years who received an inactivated influenza vaccine. The sample consisted of CD8+ T cells sorted from PBMCs, taken 23 months after vaccination. The CDR3 DNA reads TGTGCCACCAGCAGACTCAGGGGAGAATCGAACACCGGGGAGCTGTTTTTT. Amino acids: CATSRLRGESNTGELFF.